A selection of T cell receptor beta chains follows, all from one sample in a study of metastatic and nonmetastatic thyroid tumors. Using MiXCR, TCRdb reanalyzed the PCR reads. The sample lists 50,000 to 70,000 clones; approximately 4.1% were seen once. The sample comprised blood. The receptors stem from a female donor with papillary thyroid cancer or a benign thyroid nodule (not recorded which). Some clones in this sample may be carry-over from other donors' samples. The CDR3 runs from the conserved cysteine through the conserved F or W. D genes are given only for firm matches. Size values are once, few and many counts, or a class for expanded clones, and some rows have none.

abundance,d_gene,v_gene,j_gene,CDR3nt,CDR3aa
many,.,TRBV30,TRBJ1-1,TGTGCCTGGAGGGTCCATACTGAAGCTTTCTTT,CAWRVHTEAFF
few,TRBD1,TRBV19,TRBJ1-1,TGTGCCAGTAGTCCCACGACAGGGGTGAACACTGAAGCTTTCTTT,CASSPTTGVNTEAFF
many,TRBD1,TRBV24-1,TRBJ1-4,TGTGCCACCGCCGGGACAGCCGATGAAAAACTGTTTTTT,CATAGTADEKLFF
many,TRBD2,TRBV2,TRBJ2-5,TGTGCCAGCAGGATGCTAGCGGGAGAGGCCCAGTACTTC,CASRMLAGEAQYF
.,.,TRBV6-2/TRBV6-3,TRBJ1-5,TGTGCCAGCAAGTTGGGGGGCGCGAATGAGCCCCAGCATTTT,CASKLGGANEPQHF
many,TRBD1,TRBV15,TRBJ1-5,TGTGCCACCAGCGGGGACAGGGCTAGGAGCAATCAGCCCCAGCATTTT,CATSGDRARSNQPQHF
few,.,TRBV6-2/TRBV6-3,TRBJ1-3,TGTGCCAGCAGACCCTGGAGCTCTGGAAACACCATATATTTT,CASRPWSSGNTIYF
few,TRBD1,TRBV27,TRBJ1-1,TGTGCCAGCAGTCCCCGGACAGGGGGGGACACTGAAGCTTTCTTT,CASSPRTGGDTEAFF
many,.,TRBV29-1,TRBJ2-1,TGCAGCGTTGAAGCGGACTCCAAGGCGAATGAGCAGTTCTTC,CSVEADSKANEQFF
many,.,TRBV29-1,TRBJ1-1,TGCAGCGTTGCATACGGCTTTATGAACACTGAAGCTTTCTTT,CSVAYGFMNTEAFF
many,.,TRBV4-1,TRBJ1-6,TGCGCCAGCAGCTACAGGGTCGGAGATTCACCCCTCCACTTT,CASSYRVGDSPLHF
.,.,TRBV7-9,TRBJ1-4,TGTGCCAGCAGCCTGGATAGCAATGGGGGAAAACTGTTTTTT,CASSLDSNGGKLFF
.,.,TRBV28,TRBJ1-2,TGTGCTTCCCGGGGGGCGGACTATGGCTACACCTTC,CASRGADYGYTF
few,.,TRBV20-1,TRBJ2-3,TGCAGTGGGGAGGGGGGAACAGATACGCAGTATTTT,CSGEGGTDTQYF
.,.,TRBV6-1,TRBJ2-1,TGTGCCAGCAGCCCCCGGGTCCTTTCTGGTGAGCAGTTCTTC,CASSPRVLSGEQFF
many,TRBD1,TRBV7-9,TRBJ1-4,TGTGCCAGCGGACAGGGGATGGCTGAAAAACTGTTTTTT,CASGQGMAEKLFF
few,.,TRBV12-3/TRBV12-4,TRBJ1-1,TGTGCCAGCAGTACAACAGTGGCGCGGTCCGAGAACACTGAGGCTTTCTTT,CASSTTVARSENTEAFF
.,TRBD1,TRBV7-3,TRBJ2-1,TGTGCCAGCAGCGACCGGGACAGGGGTTCCTACAATGAGCAGTTCTTC,CASSDRDRGSYNEQFF